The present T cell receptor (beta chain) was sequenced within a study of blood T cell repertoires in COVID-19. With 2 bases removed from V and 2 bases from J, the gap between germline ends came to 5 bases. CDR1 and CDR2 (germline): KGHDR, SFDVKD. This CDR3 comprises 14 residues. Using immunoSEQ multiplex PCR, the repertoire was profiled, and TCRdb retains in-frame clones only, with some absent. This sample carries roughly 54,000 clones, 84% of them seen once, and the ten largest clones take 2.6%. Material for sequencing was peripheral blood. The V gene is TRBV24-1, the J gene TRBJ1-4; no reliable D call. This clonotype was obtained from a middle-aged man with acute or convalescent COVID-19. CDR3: CATSDSETNEKLFF. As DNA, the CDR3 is TGTGCCACCAGTGATTCCGAGACTAATGAAAAACTGTTTTTT.